One sample yielded the 22 T cell receptor beta chains listed below, sequenced in a study of cytomegalovirus exposure and HLA in healthy donors. 13 Jbeta primers and 60 Vbeta primers were used for the PCR. Here immunoSEQ multiplex PCR was the method, and the copy in TCRdb shows in-frame clones only, minus some. Of some 150,000 clones listed, roughly 80% were seen once; the top ten hold 3% to 3.5%. Source material: PBMCs. The receptors here all came from a man in his forties in good health and CMV-seronegative.

The V call is TRBV10-3, the J call TRBJ1-5; possibly TRBD1 for D (5 bases). The CDR3 totals 14 residues. Per the germline V gene, CDR1 is ENHRY and CDR2 is SYGVKD. The V end lost 2 bases, the J end lost 4 bases, and 9 bases lay between the germline ends. CDR3 bases: TGTGCCATCAGTGAGACAGGAAGAAATCAGCCCCAGCATTTT. Translating it yields CAISETGRNQPQHF.

This chain joins TRBV28 and TRBJ2-6; D perhaps matches TRBD1 (6 bases). Germline loops: CDR1 MDHEN, CDR2 SYDVKM. Trimming removed 6 bases from V and 0 bases from J, with 18 bases in between. This CDR3 has 18 residues. The CDR3: CASSLQGHAFSGANVLTF. As DNA, the CDR3 is TGTGCCAGCAGCCTACAGGGACACGCGTTCTCTGGGGCCAACGTCCTGACTTTC.

Written as DNA, the CDR3 is TGCGCCAGCAGTGCAATAATATGCAGGATTAATGAAAAACTGTTTTTT. Translation gives CASSAIICRINEKLFF. The chain couples TRBV10-1 to TRBJ1-4; D gene ambiguous. Trimming took off 4 bases at V and 4 bases at J, with 16 bases between the two ends. In germline, CDR1 is WNHNN, CDR2 SYGVQD (reference sequence). The CDR3 is 16 residues long.

The rearrangement joins TRBV6-5 to TRBJ1-6, with D perhaps TRBD1 (6 bases). V was pared by 6 bases and J by 6 bases, with 15 bases between. CDR3 length: 15 amino acids. Germline lookup yields CDR1 MNHEY and CDR2 SVGAGI. CDR3 amino acids: CASRGRGAGNSPLHF. DNA for the CDR3: TGTGCCAGCAGGGGACGGGGGGCGGGTAATTCACCCCTCCACTTT.

This chain connects TRBV2 to TRBJ1-2; 8 positions match TRBD1. The CDR3 has 14 residues. Germline lookup yields CDR1 SNHLY and CDR2 FYNNEI. V shed 8 bases, J shed 4 bases, and the junction held 9 bases outside the gene matches. Here the CDR3 reads CASAGQGAVYGYTF. CDR3 DNA: TGTGCCAGCGCTGGACAGGGTGCGGTCTATGGCTACACCTTC.

V usage is TRBV15 and J usage is TRBJ1-1; tentatively, D is TRBD1 (6 bases). Germline V gene data show CDR1 as LNHNV and CDR2 as YYDKDF (reference sequence). The germline V and J ends were trimmed by 5 bases and 7 bases, with 14 bases remaining between them. The CDR3 runs to 13 residues. The CDR3: CATSSSDSREAFF. The CDR3 bases are TGTGCCACCAGCTCTTCGGACAGCCGTGAAGCTTTCTTT.

The J gene is TRBJ2-1, the V gene TRBV18; a weak D match, TRBD2 (6 bases). Trimming took 6 bases from V and 9 from J, leaving 15 bases between them. This CDR3 region has 13 residues. Germline CDR1 reads KGHSH; CDR2 reads LQKENI. CDR3 sequence: CASSIASVSEQFF. CDR3 DNA: TGTGCCAGCTCCATCGCTAGCGTCAGTGAGCAGTTCTTC.

The rearrangement uses TRBV5-8 and TRBJ1-5; 7 bases line up with TRBD1. V dropped 4 bases and J dropped 4; count of bases not matched to a gene: 8. This CDR3 spans 15 amino acids. Germline V gene sequence: CDR1 SGHTS, CDR2 YDEGEE. The CDR3 reads CASSLTGIGNQPQHF. The DNA of the CDR3 is TGTGCCAGCAGCCTGACAGGGATTGGTAATCAGCCCCAGCATTTT. The whole variable domain, filled in from reference TRBV5-8 and TRBJ1-5, reads EAGVTQSPTHLIKTRGQQATLRCSPISGHTSVYWYQQALGLGLQFLLWYDEGEERNRGNFPPRFSGRQFPNYSSELNVNALELEDSALYLCASSLTGIGNQPQHFGDGTRLSIL.

This clone was observed a few times. The chain carries TRBV14 and TRBJ2-3; TRBD1 is a possible D gene (6 bases). The V end lost 1 base, the J end lost 1 base, and 12 bases lay between the germline ends. From germline, CDR1 is SGHDN and CDR2 FVKESK. The CDR3 totals 16 residues. CDR3 DNA: TGTGCCAGCAGCCAAGTGGGGGCACGAGGCACAGATACGCAGTATTTT. It specifies CASSQVGARGTDTQYF. Together with reference TRBV14 and TRBJ2-3, the CDR3 gives the full variable domain: EAGVTQFPSHSVIEKGQTVTLRCDPISGHDNLYWYRRVMGKEIKFLLHFVKESKQDESGMPNNRFLAERTGGTYSTLKVQPAELEDSGVYFCASSQVGARGTDTQYFGPGTRLTVL.

V is TRBV6-5 and J is TRBJ1-1; D may be TRBD1 (6 bases). The CDR3 totals 14 residues. Germline lookup yields CDR1 MNHEY and CDR2 SVGAGI. V shed 3 bases and J shed 5 bases, with 13 bases lying between them. The CDR3 loop reads CASSYPEGVTEAFF. The DNA of the CDR3 is TGTGCCAGCAGTTATCCTGAGGGGGTAACTGAAGCTTTCTTT.

The chain carries TRBV18 and TRBJ2-1; D may be TRBD1 (5 bases). Germline CDR1 and CDR2: KGHSH and LQKENI. The CDR3 contains 15 residues. V lost 1 base and J 1 base, leaving 8 bases between the germline ends. This CDR3 reads CASSPLQGSYNEQFF. In DNA, the CDR3 is TGTGCCAGCTCACCACTTCAGGGATCCTACAATGAGCAGTTCTTC.

The chain uses TRBV5-1 and TRBJ1-6, with D unresolved. This CDR3 has 15 amino acids. V was clipped by 0 bases and J by 0 bases, with 4 bases between them. Germline CDR1 and CDR2: SGHRS and YFSETQ. The CDR3 DNA is TGCGCCAGCAGCTTGGACGGCTCCTATAATTCACCCCTCCACTTT. Translating gives CASSLDGSYNSPLHF.

This clone was picked up one time. V and J are TRBV30 and TRBJ2-3; D possibly corresponds to TRBD1 (5 bases). V shed 1 base and J shed 4 bases, with 9 bases lying between them. The CDR3 sequence is 13 residues long. Germline loops: CDR1 GTSNPN, CDR2 SVGIG (reference sequence). This chain's CDR3 is CAWSGQGPDTQYF. In DNA form, the CDR3 reads TGTGCCTGGAGTGGGCAGGGCCCAGATACGCAGTATTTT.

This rearrangement joins TRBV14 to TRBJ2-7; 7 bases are shared with TRBD1. Germline values: CDR1 SGHDN, CDR2 FVKESK. The CDR3 consists of 16 residues. V trimming: 0 bases; J trimming: 5 bases; junction bases outside the gene matches: 10. CDR3 nucleotide sequence: TGTGCCAGCAGCCAAGATCCGAGAACAGGGGTCCACGAGCAGTACTTC. It translates to CASSQDPRTGVHEQYF.

A word on this clone: One junction end does not reproduce the germline sequence, and a read error may be involved. The sample carries other DNA sequences with the same CDR3. The rearrangement joins TRBV4-1 to TRBJ2-7; 15 bases are a match to TRBD2. Germline V CDR1 and CDR2: MGHRA, YSYEKL. The CDR3 has 16 residues. CDR3 sequence: CASKLGLAGGDYEQYF. The CDR3 region has the DNA TGCGCAAGCAAATTGGGACTAGCGGGGGGCGACTACGAGCAGTACTTC.

This clone was seen only a few times. The V call is TRBV5-1, the J call TRBJ1-2; TRBD1 is a possible D gene (5 bases). Germline values: CDR1 SGHRS, CDR2 YFSETQ. The V end was cut by 4 bases, the J end by 5 bases, with 15 bases between. CDR3 length: 14 residues. CDR3 in amino acids: CASSQTTVGYGYTF. CDR3 coding DNA: TGCGCCAGCAGCCAGACGACAGTAGGGTATGGCTACACCTTC. The variable domain in full, completed from reference TRBV5-1 and TRBJ1-2, reads KAGVTQTPRYLIKTRGQQVTLSCSPISGHRSVSWYQQTPGQGLQFLFEYFSETQRNKGNFPGRFSGRQFSNSRSEMNVSTLELGDSALYLCASSQTTVGYGYTFGSGTRLTVV.

This chain connects TRBV2 to TRBJ1-6; 9 bases agree with TRBD1. Germline assignment: CDR1 SNHLY and CDR2 FYNNEI. The CDR3 extends over 14 amino acids. V lost 9 bases to trimming and J lost 14 bases; unmatched junction nucleotides: 14. CDR3 protein: CASSRDRAFGTLHF. The DNA for the CDR3 is TGTGCCAGTTCCCGGGACAGGGCCTTCGGGACCCTCCACTTT.

The chain uses TRBV7-9 and TRBJ2-7, with D possibly TRBD2 on 6 matching bases. This CDR3 is built from 18 residues. Trimming stripped 3 bases from V and 7 bases from J, with 28 bases between. Per the germline V gene, CDR1 is SEHNR and CDR2 is FQNEAQ (reference sequence). The CDR3 protein is CASSLHRLGRGTAGEQYF. The CDR3 DNA follows: TGTGCCAGCAGCTTGCACCGACTTGGGCGGGGAACGGCGGGGGAGCAGTACTTC.

The chain uses TRBV10-3 and TRBJ2-1, with D possibly matching TRBD2 (6 bases). CDR1 ENHRY and CDR2 SYGVKD come from the germline V gene. The CDR3 extends over 14 amino acids. Trimming removed 10 bases from V and 3 bases from J, with 16 bases in between. The CDR3 DNA follows: TGTGCCACCCAAGGGGAGGATCACTACAATGAGCAGTTCTTC. Translated: CATQGEDHYNEQFF.

The chain couples TRBV28 to TRBJ1-2; 7 nucleotides line up with TRBD1. The CDR3 extends over 14 amino acids. Germline V gives CDR1 MDHEN, CDR2 SYDVKM. Unmatched junction bases numbered 8, after V lost 2 bases and J lost 8 bases. CDR3 sequence: CASSLPLGTVGYTF. As DNA, the CDR3 is TGTGCCAGCAGTTTACCCCTTGGGACAGTAGGCTACACCTTC.

This clone appeared a single time. The rearrangement links TRBV5-1 to TRBJ2-2; D is perhaps TRBD1 (6 bases). Trimming cost V 3 bases and J 6 bases, with 15 bases left between them. The CDR3 covers 15 residues. CDR1 is SGHRS and CDR2 is YFSETQ in the germline V gene. CDR3 region: CASSSPQGRSGELFF. CDR3 DNA: TGCGCCAGCAGCTCGCCCCAGGGGCGGTCCGGGGAGCTGTTTTTT.

V and J are TRBV27 and TRBJ1-1; 10 nucleotides match TRBD1. The V and J ends lost 4 bases and 0 bases, in that order; junction bases with no gene match: 5. Per the germline V gene, CDR1 is MNHEY and CDR2 is SMNVEV (reference sequence). This CDR3 region has 16 residues. Here the CDR3 DNA reads TGTGCCAGCAGTTCGGGACAGGGGCTAATGAACACTGAAGCTTTCTTT. Amino acid sequence: CASSSGQGLMNTEAFF.